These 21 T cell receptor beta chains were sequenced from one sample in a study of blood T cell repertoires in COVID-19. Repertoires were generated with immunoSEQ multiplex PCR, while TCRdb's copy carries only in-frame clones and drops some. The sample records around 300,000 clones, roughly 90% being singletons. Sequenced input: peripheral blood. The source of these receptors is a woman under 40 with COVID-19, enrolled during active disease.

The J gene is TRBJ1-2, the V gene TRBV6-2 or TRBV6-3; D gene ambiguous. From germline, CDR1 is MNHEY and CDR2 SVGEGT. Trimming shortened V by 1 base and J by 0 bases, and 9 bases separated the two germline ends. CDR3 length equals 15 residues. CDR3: CASSYLATSNYGYTF. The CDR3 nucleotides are TGTGCCAGCAGTTACTTGGCCACCTCTAACTATGGCTACACCTTC.

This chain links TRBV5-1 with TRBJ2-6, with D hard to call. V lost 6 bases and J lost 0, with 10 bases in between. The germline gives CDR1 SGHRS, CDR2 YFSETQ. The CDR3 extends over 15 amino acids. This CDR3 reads CASTLVSSGANVLTF. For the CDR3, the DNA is TGCGCCAGCACCCTCGTGAGCTCTGGGGCCAACGTCCTGACTTTC.

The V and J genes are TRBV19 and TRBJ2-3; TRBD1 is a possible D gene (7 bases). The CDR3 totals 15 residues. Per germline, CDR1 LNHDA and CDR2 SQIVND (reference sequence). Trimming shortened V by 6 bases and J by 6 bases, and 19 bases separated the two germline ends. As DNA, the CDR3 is TGTGCCAGTAGGAGAGGGGACAGCCGGGGGGATACGCAGTATTTT. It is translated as CASRRGDSRGDTQYF.

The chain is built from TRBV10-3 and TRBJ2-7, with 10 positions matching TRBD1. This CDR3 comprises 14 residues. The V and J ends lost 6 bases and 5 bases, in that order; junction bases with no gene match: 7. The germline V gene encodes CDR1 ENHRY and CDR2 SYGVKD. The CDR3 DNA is TGTGCCATCAGCGGGGACAGGGGCAACAACGAGCAGTACTTC. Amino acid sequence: CAISGDRGNNEQYF.

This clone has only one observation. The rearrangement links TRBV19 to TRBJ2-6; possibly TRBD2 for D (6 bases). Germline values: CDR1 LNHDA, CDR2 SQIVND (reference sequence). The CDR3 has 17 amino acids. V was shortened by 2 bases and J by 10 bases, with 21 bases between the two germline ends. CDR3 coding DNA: TGTGCCAGTAGTATAAATCCCCGGGAGAGATTGAGAAACGTCCTGACTTTC. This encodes CASSINPRERLRNVLTF.

The chain's CDR3 is CASSPVDRQYEQYF. The CDR3 region has the DNA TGTGCCAGCAGTCCGGTAGACAGGCAGTACGAGCAGTACTTC. The J gene is TRBJ2-7, the V gene TRBV28, with a tentative D call TRBD1 (6 bases). CDR1 is MDHEN, CDR2 SYDVKM, per germline. The CDR3 spans 14 residues. V lost 5 bases and J lost 4, with 15 bases in between.

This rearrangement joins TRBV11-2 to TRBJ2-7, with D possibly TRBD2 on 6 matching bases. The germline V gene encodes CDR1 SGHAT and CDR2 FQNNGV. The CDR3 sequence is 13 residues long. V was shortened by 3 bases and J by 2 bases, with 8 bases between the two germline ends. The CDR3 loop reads CASSFGTPYEQYF. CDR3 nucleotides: TGTGCCAGCAGCTTCGGGACTCCCTACGAGCAGTACTTC. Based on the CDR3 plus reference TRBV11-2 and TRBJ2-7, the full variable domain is EAGVAQSPRYKIIEKRQSVAFWCNPISGHATLYWYQQILGQGPKLLIQFQNNGVVDDSQLPKDRFSAERLKGVDSTLKIQPAKLEDSAVYLCASSFGTPYEQYFGPGTRLTVT.

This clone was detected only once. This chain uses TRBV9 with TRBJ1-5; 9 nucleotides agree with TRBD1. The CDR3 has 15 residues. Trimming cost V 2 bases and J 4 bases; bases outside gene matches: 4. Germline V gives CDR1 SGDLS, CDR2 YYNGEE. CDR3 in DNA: TGTGCCAGCAGCGTCTCGACAGGGGGAAATCAGCCCCAGCATTTT. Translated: CASSVSTGGNQPQHF.

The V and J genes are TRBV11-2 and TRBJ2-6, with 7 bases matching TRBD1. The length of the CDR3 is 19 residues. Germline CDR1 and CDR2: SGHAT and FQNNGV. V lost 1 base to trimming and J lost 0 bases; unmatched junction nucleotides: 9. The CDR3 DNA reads TGTGCCAGCAGCTTAGGGGTCCGGGACAGTCCCTCTGGGGCCAACGTCCTGACTTTC. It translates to CASSLGVRDSPSGANVLTF.

The CDR3 sequence is CASSQGTSGRAGEQFF. In DNA form, the CDR3 reads TGTGCCAGCAGCCAAGGAACTAGCGGGAGGGCCGGCGAGCAGTTCTTC. The rearrangement links TRBV3-1 (or the pseudogene TRBV3-2) to TRBJ2-1, with 13 bases matching TRBD2. V gave up 1 base and J gave up 10 bases; unmatched junction bases: 7. The CDR3 covers 16 residues. Germline CDR1 LGHDT, CDR2 YNNKEL (reference sequence).

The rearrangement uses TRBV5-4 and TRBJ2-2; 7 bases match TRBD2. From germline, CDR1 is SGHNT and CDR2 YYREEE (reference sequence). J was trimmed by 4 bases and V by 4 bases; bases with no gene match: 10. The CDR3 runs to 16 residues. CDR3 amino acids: CASSPGGSGPTGELFF. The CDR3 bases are TGTGCCAGCAGCCCCGGGGGGAGCGGGCCCACCGGGGAGCTGTTTTTT.

CDR3 nucleotide sequence: TGTGCCAGTAGTAATACAGGGAAGGGCAATCAGCCCCAGCATTTT. It translates to CASSNTGKGNQPQHF. The gene calls are TRBV19 and TRBJ1-5; D possibly corresponds to TRBD1 (6 bases). Germline V gene sequence: CDR1 LNHDA, CDR2 SQIVND (reference sequence). The germline V and J ends were trimmed by 4 bases and 2 bases, with 12 bases remaining between them. This CDR3 comprises 15 residues.

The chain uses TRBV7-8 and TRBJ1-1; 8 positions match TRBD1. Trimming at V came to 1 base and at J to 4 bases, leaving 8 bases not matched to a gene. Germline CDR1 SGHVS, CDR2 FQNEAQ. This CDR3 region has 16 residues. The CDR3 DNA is TGTGCCAGCAGCTTAGGGTCGCAGGGGGCTAGCACTGAAGCTTTCTTT. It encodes CASSLGSQGASTEAFF.

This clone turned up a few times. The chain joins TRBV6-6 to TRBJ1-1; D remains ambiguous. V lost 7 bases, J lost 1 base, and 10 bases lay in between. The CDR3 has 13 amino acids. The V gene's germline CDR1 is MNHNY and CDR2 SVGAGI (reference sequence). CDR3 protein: CASTAERNTEAFF. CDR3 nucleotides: TGTGCCAGCACCGCGGAAAGGAACACTGAAGCTTTCTTT.

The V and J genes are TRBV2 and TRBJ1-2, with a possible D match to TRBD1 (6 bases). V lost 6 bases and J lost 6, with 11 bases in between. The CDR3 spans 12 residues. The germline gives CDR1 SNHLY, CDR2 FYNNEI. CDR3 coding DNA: TGTGCCAGCAGGGGGGCCACCCATGGCTACACCTTC. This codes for CASRGATHGYTF.

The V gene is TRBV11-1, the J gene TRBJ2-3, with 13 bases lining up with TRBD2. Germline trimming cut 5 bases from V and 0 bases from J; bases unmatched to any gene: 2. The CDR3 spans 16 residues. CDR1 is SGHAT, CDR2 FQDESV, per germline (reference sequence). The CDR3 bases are TGTGCCAGCAGCCCGGGACTAGCGGGGAGCACAGATACGCAGTATTTT. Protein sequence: CASSPGLAGSTDTQYF.

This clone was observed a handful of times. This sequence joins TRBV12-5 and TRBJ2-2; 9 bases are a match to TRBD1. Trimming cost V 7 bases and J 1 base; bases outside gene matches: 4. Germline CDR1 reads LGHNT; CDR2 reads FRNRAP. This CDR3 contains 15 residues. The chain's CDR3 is CASARGQGNTGELFF. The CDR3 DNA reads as TGTGCTAGTGCCCGGGGACAGGGGAACACCGGGGAGCTGTTTTTT.

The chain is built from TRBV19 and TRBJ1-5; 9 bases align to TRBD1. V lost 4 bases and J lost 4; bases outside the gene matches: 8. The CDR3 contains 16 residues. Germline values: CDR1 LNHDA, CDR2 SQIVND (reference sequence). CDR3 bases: TGTGCCAGTAGTACCGGGACAGGGAGAAATAATCAGCCCCAGCATTTT. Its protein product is CASSTGTGRNNQPQHF.

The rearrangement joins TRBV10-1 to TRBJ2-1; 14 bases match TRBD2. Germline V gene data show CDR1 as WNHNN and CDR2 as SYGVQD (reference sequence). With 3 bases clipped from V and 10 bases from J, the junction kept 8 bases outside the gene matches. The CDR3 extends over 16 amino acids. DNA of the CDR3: TGCGCCAGCAGTGACTCGGGACTAGCGGGAGTCGGAGAGCAGTTCTTC. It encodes CASSDSGLAGVGEQFF.

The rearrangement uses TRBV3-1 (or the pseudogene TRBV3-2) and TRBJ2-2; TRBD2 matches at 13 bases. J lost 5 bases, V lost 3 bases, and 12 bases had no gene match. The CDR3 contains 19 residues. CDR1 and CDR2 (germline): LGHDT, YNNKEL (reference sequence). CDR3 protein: CASSQAIGLAGAETGELFF. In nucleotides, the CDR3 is TGTGCCAGCAGCCAGGCTATCGGACTAGCGGGAGCCGAAACCGGGGAGCTGTTTTTT.

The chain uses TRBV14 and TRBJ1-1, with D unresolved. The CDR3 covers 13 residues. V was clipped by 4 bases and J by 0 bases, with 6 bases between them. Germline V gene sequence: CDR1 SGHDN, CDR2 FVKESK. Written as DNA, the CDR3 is TGTGCCAGCAGCCCCAATTTGAACACTGAAGCTTTCTTT. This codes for CASSPNLNTEAFF.